Given below is one TCR beta chain in context. What it binds is not known. TCRdb reprocessed the 5' RACE reads; each CDR3 protein has one entry and no DNA is given. This repertoire comprises some 600,000 distinct CDR3 sequences; its ten largest clones make up roughly 3.6%. The data derive from a study of T cells expressing NK-cell markers. Study information: Sorted CD3+CD56+NKG2C+, CD3+CD56+NKG2C- and CD3+CD56-NKG2C+ T-cell subsets were beta-chain profiled. Of eight sequenced donors, seven were HCMV-seropositive and one HCMV-seronegative.

The CDR3 is made up of 11 amino acids. CDR1 and CDR2 from the germline V gene are MGHRA and YSYEKL. Findings of the study overall: Leadership of the CD3+CD56-NKG2C+ fraction also belonged to these clonotypes in a handful of donors.

The receptor was isolated from a man younger than 35 in good health. The sample was blood T cells: a sorted CD56 or NKG2C T cell subset, CD4+ or CD8+ T cells, or bulk PBMC T cells (not recorded which). V usage is TRBV4-1 and J usage is TRBJ2-1; as DNA is missing, the TRBD1 call by TCRdb cannot be tested. This CDR3 reads CASSWDSEQFF.